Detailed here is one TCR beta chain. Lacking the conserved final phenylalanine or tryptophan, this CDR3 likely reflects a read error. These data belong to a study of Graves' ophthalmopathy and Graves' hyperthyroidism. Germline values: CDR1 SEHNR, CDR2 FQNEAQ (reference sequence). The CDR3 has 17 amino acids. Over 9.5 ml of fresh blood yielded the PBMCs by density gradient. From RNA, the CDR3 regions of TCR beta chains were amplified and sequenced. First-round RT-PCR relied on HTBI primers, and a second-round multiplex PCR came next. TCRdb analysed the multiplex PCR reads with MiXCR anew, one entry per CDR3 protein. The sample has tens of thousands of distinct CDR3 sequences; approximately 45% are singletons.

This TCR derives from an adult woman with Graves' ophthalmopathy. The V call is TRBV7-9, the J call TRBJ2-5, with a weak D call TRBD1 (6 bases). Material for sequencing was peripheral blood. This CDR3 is CASSLATGTSYQETQYS. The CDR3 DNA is TGCGCCAGCAGCTTAGCGACCGGGACATCCTATCAAGAGACCCAGTACTCC.